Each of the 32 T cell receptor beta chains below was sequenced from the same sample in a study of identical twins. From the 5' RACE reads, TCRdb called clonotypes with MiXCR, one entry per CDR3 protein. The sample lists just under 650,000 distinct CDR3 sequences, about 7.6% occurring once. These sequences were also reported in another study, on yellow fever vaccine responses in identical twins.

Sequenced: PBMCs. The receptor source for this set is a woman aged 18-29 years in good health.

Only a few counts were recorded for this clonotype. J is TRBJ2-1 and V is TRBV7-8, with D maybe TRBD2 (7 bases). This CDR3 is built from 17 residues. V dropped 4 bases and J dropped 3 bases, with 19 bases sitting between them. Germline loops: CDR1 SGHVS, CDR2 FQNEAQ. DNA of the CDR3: TGTGCCAGCAGCTCCCCCGGGGGCGGGAGTGACTACAATGAGCAGTTCTTC. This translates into CASSSPGGGSDYNEQFF.

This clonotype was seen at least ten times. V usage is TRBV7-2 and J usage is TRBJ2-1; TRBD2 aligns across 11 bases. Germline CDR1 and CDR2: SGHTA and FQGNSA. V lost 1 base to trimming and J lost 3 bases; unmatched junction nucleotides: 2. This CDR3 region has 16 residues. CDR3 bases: TGTGCCAGCAGCTTAGTAGCGGGAGGGGGCTACAATGAGCAGTTCTTC. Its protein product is CASSLVAGGGYNEQFF.

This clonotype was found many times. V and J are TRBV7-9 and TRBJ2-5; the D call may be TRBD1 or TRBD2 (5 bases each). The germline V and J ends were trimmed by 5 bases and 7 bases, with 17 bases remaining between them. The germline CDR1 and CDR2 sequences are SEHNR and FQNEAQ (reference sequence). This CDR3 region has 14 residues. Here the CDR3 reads CASSPRGRPWTQYF. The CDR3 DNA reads TGTGCCAGCAGCCCGAGGGGCAGACCCTGGACCCAGTACTTC.

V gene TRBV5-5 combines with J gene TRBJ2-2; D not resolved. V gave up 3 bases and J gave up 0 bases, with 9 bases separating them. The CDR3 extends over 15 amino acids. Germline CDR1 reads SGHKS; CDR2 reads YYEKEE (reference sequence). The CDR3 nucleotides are TGTGCCAGCAGCTCGCGACATTCGAACACCGGGGAGCTGTTTTTT. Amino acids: CASSSRHSNTGELFF.

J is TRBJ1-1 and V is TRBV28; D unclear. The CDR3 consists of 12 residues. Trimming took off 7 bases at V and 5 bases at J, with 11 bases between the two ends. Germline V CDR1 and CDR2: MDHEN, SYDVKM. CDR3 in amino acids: CASNWGGTEAFF. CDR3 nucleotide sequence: TGTGCCAGCAACTGGGGAGGGACTGAAGCTTTCTTT.

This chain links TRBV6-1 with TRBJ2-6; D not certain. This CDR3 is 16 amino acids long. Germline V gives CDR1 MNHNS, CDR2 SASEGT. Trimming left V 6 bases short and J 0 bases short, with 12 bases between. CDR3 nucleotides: TGTGCCAGCAGACCCGATAGGCTCTCTGGGGCCAACGTCCTGACTTTC. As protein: CASRPDRLSGANVLTF.

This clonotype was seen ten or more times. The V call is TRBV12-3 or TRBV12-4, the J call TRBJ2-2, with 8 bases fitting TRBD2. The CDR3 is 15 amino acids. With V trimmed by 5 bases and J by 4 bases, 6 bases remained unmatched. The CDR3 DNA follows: TGTGCCAGCAGTCGGACTAGCTATATCACCGGGGAGCTGTTTTTT. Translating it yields CASSRTSYITGELFF.

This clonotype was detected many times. The CDR3, as DNA: TGTGCCAGCTTCCGGGACTACCGACAAGAGACCCAGTACTTC. Translated, it gives CASFRDYRQETQYF. This chain links TRBV5-4 with TRBJ2-5; 7 bases fit TRBD2. This CDR3 spans 14 amino acids. The J segment lost 2 bases and the V segment lost 7 bases, leaving 8 bases of the junction unmatched. Germline assignment: CDR1 SGHNT and CDR2 YYREEE (reference sequence).

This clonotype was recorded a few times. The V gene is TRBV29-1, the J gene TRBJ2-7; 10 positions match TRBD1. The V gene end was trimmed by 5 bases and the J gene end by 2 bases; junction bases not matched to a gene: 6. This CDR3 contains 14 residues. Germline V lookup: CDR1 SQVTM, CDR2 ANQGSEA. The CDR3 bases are TGCAGCGTTCGGCCTGGGACAGGGGCCTACGAGCAGTACTTC. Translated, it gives CSVRPGTGAYEQYF.

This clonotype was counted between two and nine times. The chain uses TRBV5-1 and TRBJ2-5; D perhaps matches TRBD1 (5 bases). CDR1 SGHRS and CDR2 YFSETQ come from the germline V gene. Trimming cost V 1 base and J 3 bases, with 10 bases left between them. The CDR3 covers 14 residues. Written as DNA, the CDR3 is TGCGCCAGCAGCTTGCAGCAGGGTGAAGAGACCCAGTACTTC. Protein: CASSLQQGEETQYF.

CDR3 nucleotides: TGTGCCAGCAGCCTTAGCGGGAGTTTGGGCGAGCAGTACTTC. Translation gives CASSLSGSLGEQYF. The chain combines TRBV7-3 with TRBJ2-7; 9 bases are a match to TRBD2. V was pared by 5 bases and J by 6 bases, with 8 bases of the junction left unmatched. Germline CDR1 and CDR2: SGHTA and FQGTGA. CDR3 length equals 14 residues.

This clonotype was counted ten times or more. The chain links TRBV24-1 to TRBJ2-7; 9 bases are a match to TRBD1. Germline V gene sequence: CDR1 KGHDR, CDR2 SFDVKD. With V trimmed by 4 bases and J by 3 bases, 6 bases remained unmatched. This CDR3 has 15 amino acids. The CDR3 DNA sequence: TGTGCCACCAGTGAGCTCGGGACAGGGCTCTACGAGCAGTACGTC. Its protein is CATSELGTGLYEQYV.

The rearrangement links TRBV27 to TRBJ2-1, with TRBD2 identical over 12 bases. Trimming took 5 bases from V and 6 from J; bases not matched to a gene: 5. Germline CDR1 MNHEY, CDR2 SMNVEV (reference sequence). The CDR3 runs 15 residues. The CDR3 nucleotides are TGTGCCAGCAGTCCCGGACTAGCGGGGACCAATGAGCAGTTCTTC. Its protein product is CASSPGLAGTNEQFF.

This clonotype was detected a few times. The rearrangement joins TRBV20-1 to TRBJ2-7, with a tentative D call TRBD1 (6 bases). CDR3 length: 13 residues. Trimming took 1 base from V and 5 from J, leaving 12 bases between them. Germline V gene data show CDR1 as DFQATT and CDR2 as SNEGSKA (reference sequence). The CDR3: CSARGPTGNEQYF. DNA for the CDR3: TGCAGTGCTAGAGGGCCTACAGGGAACGAGCAGTACTTC.

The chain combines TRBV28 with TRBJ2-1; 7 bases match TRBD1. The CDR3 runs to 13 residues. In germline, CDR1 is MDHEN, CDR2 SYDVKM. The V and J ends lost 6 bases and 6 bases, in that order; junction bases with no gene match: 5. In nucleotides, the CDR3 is TGTGCCAGCAGCGGGGACAGCCCCAATGAGCAGTTCTTC. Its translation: CASSGDSPNEQFF. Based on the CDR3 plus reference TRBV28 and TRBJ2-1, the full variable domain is DVKVTQSSRYLVKRTGEKVFLECVQDMDHENMFWYRQDPGLGLRLIYFSYDVKMKEKGDIPEGYSVSREKKERFSLILESASTNQTSMYLCASSGDSPNEQFFGPGTRLTVL.

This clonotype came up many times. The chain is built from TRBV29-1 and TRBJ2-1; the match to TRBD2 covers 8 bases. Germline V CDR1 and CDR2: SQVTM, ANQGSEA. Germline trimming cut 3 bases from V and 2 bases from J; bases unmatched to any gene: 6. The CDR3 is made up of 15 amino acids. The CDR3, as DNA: TGCAGCGTTGAGTTCGGGGGGGTCACCTACAATGAGCAGTTCTTC. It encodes CSVEFGGVTYNEQFF.

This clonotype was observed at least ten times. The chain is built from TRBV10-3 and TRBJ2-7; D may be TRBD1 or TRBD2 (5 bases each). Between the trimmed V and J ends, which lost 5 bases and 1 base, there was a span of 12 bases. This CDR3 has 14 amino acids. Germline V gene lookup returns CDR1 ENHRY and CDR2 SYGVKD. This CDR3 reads CAISREGQSYEQYV. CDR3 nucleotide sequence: TGTGCCATCAGTCGTGAGGGGCAATCCTACGAGCAGTACGTC.

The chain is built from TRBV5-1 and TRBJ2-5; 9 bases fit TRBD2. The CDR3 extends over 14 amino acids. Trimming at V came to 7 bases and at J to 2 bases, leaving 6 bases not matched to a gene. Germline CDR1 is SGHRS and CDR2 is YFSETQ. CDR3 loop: CASWSGLAQETQYF. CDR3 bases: TGCGCCAGCTGGTCAGGACTAGCGCAAGAGACCCAGTACTTC.

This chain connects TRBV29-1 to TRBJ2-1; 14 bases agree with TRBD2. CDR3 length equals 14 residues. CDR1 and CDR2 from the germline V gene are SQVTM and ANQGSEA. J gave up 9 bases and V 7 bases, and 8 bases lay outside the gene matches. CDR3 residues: CSGGLAGVVGEQFF. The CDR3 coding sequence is TGCAGCGGGGGACTAGCGGGAGTCGTTGGTGAGCAGTTCTTC.

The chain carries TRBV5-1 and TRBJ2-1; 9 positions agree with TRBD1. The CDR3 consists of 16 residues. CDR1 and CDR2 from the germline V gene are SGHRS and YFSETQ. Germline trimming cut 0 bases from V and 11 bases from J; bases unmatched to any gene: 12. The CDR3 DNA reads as TGCGCCAGCAGCTTGGGTCCCCAAACAGGGGGCGGTCAGCAGTTCTTC. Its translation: CASSLGPQTGGGQQFF.

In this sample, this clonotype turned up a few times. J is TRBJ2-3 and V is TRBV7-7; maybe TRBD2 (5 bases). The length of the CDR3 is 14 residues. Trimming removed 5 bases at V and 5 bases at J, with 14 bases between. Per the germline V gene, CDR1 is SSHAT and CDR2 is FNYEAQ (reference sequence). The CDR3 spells CASSERSRGDTQYF. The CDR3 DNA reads TGTGCCAGCAGCGAAAGAAGCCGGGGAGATACGCAGTATTTT.

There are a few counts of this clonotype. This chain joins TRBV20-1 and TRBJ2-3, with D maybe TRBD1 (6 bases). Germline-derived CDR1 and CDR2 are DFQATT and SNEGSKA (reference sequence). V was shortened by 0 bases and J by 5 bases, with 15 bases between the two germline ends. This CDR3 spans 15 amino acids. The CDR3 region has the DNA TGCAGTGCTAGAGAAGGGACAACTGCGGTAGATACGCAGTATTTT. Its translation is CSAREGTTAVDTQYF.

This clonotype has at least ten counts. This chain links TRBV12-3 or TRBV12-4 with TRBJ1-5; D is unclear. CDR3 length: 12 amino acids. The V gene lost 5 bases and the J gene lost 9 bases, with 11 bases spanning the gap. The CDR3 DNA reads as TGTGCCAGCAGTACCCATGAGAGGCCCCAGCATTTT. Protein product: CASSTHERPQHF.

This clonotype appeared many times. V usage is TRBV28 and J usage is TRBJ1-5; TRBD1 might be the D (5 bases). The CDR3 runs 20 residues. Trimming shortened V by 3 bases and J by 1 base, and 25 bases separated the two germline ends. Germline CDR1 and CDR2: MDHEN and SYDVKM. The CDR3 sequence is CASSFFWFGQTDGSNQPQHF. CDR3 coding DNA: TGTGCCAGCAGTTTTTTCTGGTTCGGACAAACGGATGGGAGCAATCAGCCCCAGCATTTT.

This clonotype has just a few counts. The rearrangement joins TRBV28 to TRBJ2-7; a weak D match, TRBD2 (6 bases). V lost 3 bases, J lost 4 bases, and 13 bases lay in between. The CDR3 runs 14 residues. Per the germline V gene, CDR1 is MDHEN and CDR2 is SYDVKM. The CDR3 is CASSFVLAPYEQYV. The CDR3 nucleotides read TGTGCCAGCAGTTTCGTGCTAGCGCCTTACGAGCAGTACGTC.

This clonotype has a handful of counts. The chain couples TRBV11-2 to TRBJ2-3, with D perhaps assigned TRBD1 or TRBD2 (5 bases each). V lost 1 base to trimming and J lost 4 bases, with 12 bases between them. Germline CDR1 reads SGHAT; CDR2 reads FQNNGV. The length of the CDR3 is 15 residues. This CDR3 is CASSLAVGVADTQYF. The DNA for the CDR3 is TGTGCCAGCAGCTTAGCAGTGGGGGTAGCAGATACGCAGTATTTT.

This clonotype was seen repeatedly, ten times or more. CDR3 coding DNA: TGCGCCAGCAGCCAAGGTCCTAGCGGGAGTACCGGGGAGCTGTTTTTT. Its translation: CASSQGPSGSTGELFF. The V and J genes are TRBV4-1 and TRBJ2-2, with 10 bases that match TRBD2. The germline V gene has CDR1 MGHRA and CDR2 YSYEKL. CDR3 length equals 16 residues. J gave up 5 bases and V 1 base, and 4 bases lay outside the gene matches.

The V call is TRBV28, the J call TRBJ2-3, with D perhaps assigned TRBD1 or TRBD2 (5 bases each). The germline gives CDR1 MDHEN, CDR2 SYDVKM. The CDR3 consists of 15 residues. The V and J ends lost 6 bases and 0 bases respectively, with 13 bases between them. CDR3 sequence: CASSNGAASTDTQYF. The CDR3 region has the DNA TGTGCCAGCAGCAACGGGGCAGCCAGCACAGATACGCAGTATTTT.

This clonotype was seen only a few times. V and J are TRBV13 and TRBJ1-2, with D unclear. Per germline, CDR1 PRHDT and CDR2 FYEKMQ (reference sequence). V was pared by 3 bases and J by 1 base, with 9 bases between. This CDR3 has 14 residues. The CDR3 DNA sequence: TGTGCCAGCAGCTTGAGCGAGGATAACTATGGCTACACCTTC. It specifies CASSLSEDNYGYTF.

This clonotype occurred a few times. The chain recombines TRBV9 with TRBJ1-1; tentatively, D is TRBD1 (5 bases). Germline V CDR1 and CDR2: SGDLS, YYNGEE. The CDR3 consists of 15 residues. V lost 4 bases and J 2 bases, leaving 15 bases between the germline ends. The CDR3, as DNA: TGTGCCAGCAGCCCCCTCGGGGGAGGTAACACTGAAGCTTTCTTT. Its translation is CASSPLGGGNTEAFF.

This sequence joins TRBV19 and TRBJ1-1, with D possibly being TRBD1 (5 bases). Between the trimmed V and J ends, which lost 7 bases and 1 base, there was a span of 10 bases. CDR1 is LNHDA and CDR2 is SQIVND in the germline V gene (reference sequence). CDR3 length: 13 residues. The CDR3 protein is CASIEGRNTEAFF. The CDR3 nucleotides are TGTGCCAGTATCGAGGGACGGAACACTGAAGCTTTCTTT.

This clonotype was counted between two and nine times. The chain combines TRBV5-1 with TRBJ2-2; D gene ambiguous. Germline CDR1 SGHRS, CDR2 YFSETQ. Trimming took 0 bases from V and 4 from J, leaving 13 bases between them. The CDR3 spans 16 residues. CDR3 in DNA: TGCGCCAGCAGCTTGGGAGAGTTTCCGGCCACCGGGGAGCTGTTTTTT. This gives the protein CASSLGEFPATGELFF.